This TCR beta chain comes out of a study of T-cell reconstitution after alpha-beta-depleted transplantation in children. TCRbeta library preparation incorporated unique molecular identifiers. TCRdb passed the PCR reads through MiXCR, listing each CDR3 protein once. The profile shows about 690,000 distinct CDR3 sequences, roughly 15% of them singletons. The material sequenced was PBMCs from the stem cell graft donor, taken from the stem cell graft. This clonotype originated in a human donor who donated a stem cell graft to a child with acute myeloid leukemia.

In nucleotides, the CDR3 is TGTGCCAGCAGTCAAATTCCGGGACAGGTAGATTCACCCCTCCACTTT. This codes for CASSQIPGQVDSPLHF. The chain is built from TRBV28 and TRBJ1-6; 8 bases fit TRBD1. The CDR3 has 16 residues. With 5 bases clipped from V and 8 bases from J, the junction kept 11 bases outside the gene matches. Germline V gene data show CDR1 as MDHEN and CDR2 as SYDVKM.